This paragraph reports one T cell receptor beta chain. The antigen is undetermined. Data came from immunoSEQ multiplex PCR; TCRdb stores just in-frame clones and leaves some out. The sample holds about 48,000 clones, around four fifths seen once. V was cut by 5 bases and J by 0 bases, with 8 bases left in between. This CDR3 contains 14 residues. Per germline, CDR1 MNHEY and CDR2 SVGAGI. This record comes from a study of a mutant IDH1 vaccine in newly diagnosed glioma. Study information: Patients received vaccination from 4-6 weeks after radiotherapy alone, or with temozolomide cycles. Visit V12 was conducted at week 35 as the safety follow-up. Visit V13 came later, at week 47.

The time point was: week 35, safety follow-up. The study gave 300 ug of mutant IDH1 20-mer peptide per vaccine dose, with topical imiquimod. The study's findings and limits: Whatever changes occurred in top peripheral T cell clonotypes seemed unrelated to pseudoprogression.

This TCR derives from a man between 35 and 55 years old with glioma. This chain links TRBV6-5 with TRBJ1-5; D not resolved. This sample comprised PBMCs, obtained from a glioma patient whose treatment included an IDH1 peptide vaccine. The chain's CDR3 is CASSSGYSNQPQHF. The CDR3 coding sequence is TGTGCCAGCAGTAGCGGCTATAGCAATCAGCCCCAGCATTTT.